This T cell receptor beta chain was recorded in a study of cytomegalovirus exposure and HLA in healthy donors. On this clone: As yet, its antigen is unknown. An end of the junction does not agree with germline; a read error may underlie this.

This PCR relied on a set of 60 Vbeta primers and 13 Jbeta primers. The protocol was immunoSEQ multiplex PCR, while the TCRdb copy is restricted to in-frame clones and leaves out a portion. The table includes about 84,000 clones, 75% to 90% detected once. This CDR3 is 16 amino acids long. Germline-derived CDR1 and CDR2 are SEHNR and FQNEAQ (reference sequence). Regarding the study as a whole: TCR association rates varied by HLA locus in a later analysis, with DRB1 highest and HLA-C lowest. Analysis was carried out at a later point, and it linked a missense DCLRE1C variant to TCR beta V- and J-gene trimming.

V and J are TRBV7-9 and TRBJ1-1; D is undetermined. The sequence derives from a man in his late teens or twenties in good health and CMV-seronegative. The sequencing input was PBMCs. CDR3 loop: CSSSLIRSIRNTEAFF. The CDR3 DNA follows: TGTTCCAGCAGCTTAATTCGGTCAATAAGGAACACTGAAGCTTTCTTT.